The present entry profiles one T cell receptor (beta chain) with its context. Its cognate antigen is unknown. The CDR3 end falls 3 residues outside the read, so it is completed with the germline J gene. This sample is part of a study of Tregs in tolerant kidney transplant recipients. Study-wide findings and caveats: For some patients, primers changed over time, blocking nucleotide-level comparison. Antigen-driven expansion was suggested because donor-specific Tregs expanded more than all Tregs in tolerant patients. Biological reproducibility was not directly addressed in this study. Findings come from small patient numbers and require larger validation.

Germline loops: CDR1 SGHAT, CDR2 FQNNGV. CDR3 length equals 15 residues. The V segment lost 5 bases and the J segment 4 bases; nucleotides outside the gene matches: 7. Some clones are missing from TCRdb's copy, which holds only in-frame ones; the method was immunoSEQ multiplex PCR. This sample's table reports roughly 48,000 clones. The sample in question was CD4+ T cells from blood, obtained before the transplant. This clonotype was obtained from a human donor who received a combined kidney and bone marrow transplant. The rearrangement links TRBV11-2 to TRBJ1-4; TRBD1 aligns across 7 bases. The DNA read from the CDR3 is TGTGCCAGCAGCCTGGGACAGCTTCTTAATGAAAAA. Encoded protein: CASSLGQLLNEK. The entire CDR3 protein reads CASSLGQLLNEKLFF. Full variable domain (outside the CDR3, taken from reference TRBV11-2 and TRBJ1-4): EAGVAQSPRYKIIEKRQSVAFWCNPISGHATLYWYQQILGQGPKLLIQFQNNGVVDDSQLPKDRFSAERLKGVDSTLKIQPAKLEDSAVYLCASSLGQLLNEKLFFGSGTQLSVL.